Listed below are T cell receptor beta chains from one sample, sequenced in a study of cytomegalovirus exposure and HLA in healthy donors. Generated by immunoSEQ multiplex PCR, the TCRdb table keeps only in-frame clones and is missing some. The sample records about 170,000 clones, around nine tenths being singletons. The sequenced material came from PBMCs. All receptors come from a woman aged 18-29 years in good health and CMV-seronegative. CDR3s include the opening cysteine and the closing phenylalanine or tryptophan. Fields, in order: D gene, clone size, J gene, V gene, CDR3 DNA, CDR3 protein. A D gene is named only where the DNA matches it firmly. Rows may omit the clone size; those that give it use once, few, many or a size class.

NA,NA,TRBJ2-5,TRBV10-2,TGCGCCAGCAGTGTAAGATGGCAGGCTAATACCCAAGAGACCCAGTACTTC,CASSVRWQANTQETQYF
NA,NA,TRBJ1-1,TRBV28,TGTGCCAGCAGGACAAGCAGGGCCGCTGAAGCTTTCTTT,CASRTSRAAEAFF
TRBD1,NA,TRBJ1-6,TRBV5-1,TGCGCCAGCAGCTCCTCGGACAGGGGCAATTCACCCCTCCACTTT,CASSSSDRGNSPLHF
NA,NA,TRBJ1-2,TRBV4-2,TGTGCCAGCAGCCATACCCCCCCAGCGGGTGGCTACACCTTC,CASSHTPPAGGYTF
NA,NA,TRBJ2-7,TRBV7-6,TGTGCCAGCAGCTTATACCCGACAGGAAGCTACGAGCAGTACTTC,CASSLYPTGSYEQYF
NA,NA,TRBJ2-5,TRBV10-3,TGTGCCATGCGGGGAGTTGAAGAGACCCAGTACTTC,CAMRGVEETQYF
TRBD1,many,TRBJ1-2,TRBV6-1,TGTGCCAGCACGATGGACAGGGGCTATGGCTACACCTTC,CASTMDRGYGYTF
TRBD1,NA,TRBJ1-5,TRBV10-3,TGTGCCATCAGTGAAGCTCCGACAGGGGGCTATCAGCCCCAGCATTTT,CAISEAPTGGYQPQHF
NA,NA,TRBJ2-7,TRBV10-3,TGTGCCATCAGTAAACAGGGCTACGAGCAGTACTTC,CAISKQGYEQYF
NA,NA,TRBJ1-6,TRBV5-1,TGCGCCAGCAGCTTGGTGGGCAGGCTCGGGGTTGATTCACCCCTCCACTTT,CASSLVGRLGVDSPLHF
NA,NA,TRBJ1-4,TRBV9,TGTGCCAGCAGCGTAGCTGGTCGGGTGCCCCCTAATGAAAAACTGTTTTTT,CASSVAGRVPPNEKLFF
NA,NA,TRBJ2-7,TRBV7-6,TGTGCCAGCAGCTCCACGCAGGGTGGCTACGAGCAGTACTTC,CASSSTQGGYEQYF
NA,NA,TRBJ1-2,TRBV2,TGTGCCAGCATGTATCACAGGGATAGTGCGGATGGCTACACCTTC,CASMYHRDSADGYTF
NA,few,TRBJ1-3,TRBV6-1,TGTGCCAGCCGTTTAACAGGGTCAGGAAACACCATATATTTT,CASRLTGSGNTIYF
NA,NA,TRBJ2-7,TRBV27,TGTGCCAGCTCCCATTGGAAGAAGGGGATGAAGGACGAGCAGTACTTC,CASSHWKKGMKDEQYF
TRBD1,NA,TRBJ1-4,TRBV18,TGTGCCAGCTCCCCCGGGACAGTAGAAAAACTGTTTTTT,CASSPGTVEKLFF